This paragraph covers one TCR beta chain sequence. Germline assignment: CDR1 DFQATT and CDR2 SNEGSKA (reference sequence). This CDR3 is built from 13 residues. The data derive from a study of CXCR3-negative and CXCR3-positive naive CD8 T cells. Study as a whole: Summed over all libraries, TRB reads came to 130 million to 150 million, with about 1.5 +/- 0.3 million per library.

cDNA libraries for TRB were generated by 5' RACE incorporating UMI labels. From its re-call of the 5' RACE reads, TCRdb lists each CDR3 protein once, without DNA. Recorded for this sample: some 67,000 distinct CDR3 sequences. The source is a human donor in good health. Some clones in this sample may be carry-over from other donors' samples. The sequencing sample was made of naive CXCR3- CD8+ T cells from blood. Subset indicated: CD45RO-CCR7+CD27+CD95- naive CD8+ T cells lacking CXCR3 (TNR3-). V and J are TRBV20-1 and TRBJ2-3; no DNA is available, so the TRBD1 call from TCRdb remains unchecked. The CDR3 loop is CSARQGLADPQYF.